This T cell receptor (beta chain) was obtained from a study of T cell repertoires and HLA-DP antigens. Study context: The donors, ranging 18-to-29 to 60-to-69 years, included a couple of males and one female.

Trimming cost V 4 bases and J 4 bases, with 13 bases left between them. CDR3 length: 14 residues. Per germline, CDR1 SGHTA and CDR2 FQGNSA. General observations from the study: Pre-culture clonality, about 0.042, was far below sorted CD137+ clonality of about 0.4. Average cumulative frequency of previously undetected clones was 36.3% against one allele and around 53% against the other.

Assay used: immunoSEQ multiplex PCR; TCRdb lists only in-frame clones, some missing. The repertoire includes approximately 100,000 clones, around nine tenths of them detected once, and less than 2% sits in the top ten. To note about this clone: What it recognizes is unknown.

This clonotype was obtained from a man in his fifties or sixties in good health and CMV-seronegative. This chain links TRBV7-2 with TRBJ1-2; D is possibly TRBD1 (5 bases). The source material was CD4+ T cells from PBMCs. The CDR3, as DNA: TGTGCCAGCAGCTCCTCCGGGACGGCCTATGGCTACACCTTC. This gives the protein CASSSSGTAYGYTF.